The clone carrying this T cell receptor (beta chain) was recorded a few times. Its antigen is currently unknown. Germline V gene lookup returns CDR1 SGHNT and CDR2 YENEEA. Trimming removed 5 bases from V and 4 bases from J, with 15 bases in between. This CDR3 is 15 amino acids long. This entry is derived from a study of T cell responses to AZD1222 COVID-19 vaccine. At the level of the study: Second-dose intervals of approximately 4 or approximately 12 weeks were pooled.

Study results and limitations: Targeting of unmutated variant regions was reportedly seen in nearly half of spike-specific TCRs. White British donors predominated, females outnumbered males, and clonal diversity was possibly underestimated. Spike-specific TCR breadth rose after two AZD1222 doses, and depth rose as well.

Measured with immunoSEQ multiplex PCR; TCRdb has only the in-frame clones, and not every one. The repertoire holds about 140,000 clones, with around 93% as singletons. The TCR was taken from an adult in good health. This sequence joins TRBV11-3 and TRBJ1-3, with D perhaps matching TRBD1 (5 bases). The material was peripheral blood, obtained on day 0 of AZD1222 vaccination. The CDR3 coding sequence is TGTGCCAGCAGCAACCGGGACTCAGGAGGAAACACCATATATTTT. It specifies CASSNRDSGGNTIYF.